The 23 T cell receptor beta chains listed next were all sequenced from one sample in a study of T cell responses to AZD1222 COVID-19 vaccine. Assay: immunoSEQ multiplex PCR; the TCRdb copy retains only in-frame clones and omits some. Here the sample spans approximately 150,000 clones, more than 70% being singletons. The input for sequencing was peripheral blood, taken 28 days after the second AZD1222 dose. The receptors come from an adult who received the AZD1222 COVID-19 vaccine.

The chain is built from TRBV4-1 and TRBJ2-3, with D unresolved. The CDR3 sequence is 19 residues long. The germline V gene has CDR1 MGHRA and CDR2 YSYEKL. Trimming took 1 base from V and 0 from J, leaving 20 bases between them. CDR3 sequence: CASSQGIARLLGSTDTQYF. CDR3 nucleotide sequence: TGCGCCAGCAGCCAAGGAATTGCCCGCCTGCTGGGGAGCACAGATACGCAGTATTTT.

The chain couples TRBV4-1 to TRBJ1-6; D remains unclear. CDR3 length equals 15 residues. Trimming pared 1 base from V and 7 bases from J, leaving 11 bases between. Germline CDR1 MGHRA, CDR2 YSYEKL. The CDR3 region has the DNA TGCGCCAGCAGCCAAGGGTCGGGCAGCAATTCACCCCTCCACTTT. This sequence encodes CASSQGSGSNSPLHF.

This chain connects TRBV10-1 to TRBJ2-2; TRBD1 might be the D (6 bases). This CDR3 is built from 12 residues. Trimming left V 5 bases short and J 10 bases short, with 11 bases between. Germline CDR1 WNHNN, CDR2 SYGVQD (reference sequence). The CDR3 is CASSLGASELFF. The CDR3 region has the DNA TGCGCCAGCAGTCTGGGGGCGTCGGAGCTGTTTTTT.

This chain connects TRBV4-1 to TRBJ2-2; TRBD1 agrees at 10 bases. The CDR3 has 15 residues. Losses at the gene ends were 8 bases for V and 3 bases for J; bases not matched to a gene: 6. CDR1 MGHRA and CDR2 YSYEKL come from the germline V gene. The CDR3 is CASRKGTGDTGELFF. The CDR3 bases are TGCGCCAGCCGTAAAGGGACAGGGGACACCGGGGAGCTGTTTTTT.

The sample holds one count of this clone. The rearrangement joins TRBV5-4 to TRBJ1-5, with 8 bases identical to TRBD1. V dropped 3 bases and J dropped 4; count of bases not matched to a gene: 9. The CDR3 covers 16 residues. Looked up from germline, CDR1 is SGHNT and CDR2 is YYREEE (reference sequence). CDR3 sequence reads: CASSWDGQGANQPQHF. In nucleotides, the CDR3 is TGTGCCAGCAGCTGGGACGGGCAGGGGGCTAATCAGCCCCAGCATTTT.

DNA of the CDR3: TGTGCCTGGAGTGGGGGACAGGGGGCCGAGCAGTACTTC. It is translated as CAWSGGQGAEQYF. This chain joins TRBV30 and TRBJ2-7, with TRBD1 identical over 12 bases. Germline CDR1 and CDR2: GTSNPN and SVGIG (reference sequence). This CDR3 has 13 residues. The trim removed 1 base at V and 6 bases at J, leaving 1 base unmatched.

V and J are TRBV18 and TRBJ2-6; TRBD1 matches 7 bases. V was pared by 3 bases and J by 2 bases, with 7 bases of the junction left unmatched. The V gene's germline CDR1 is KGHSH and CDR2 LQKENI. The CDR3 loop spans 17 amino acids. The CDR3 nucleotides are TGTGCCAGCTCACCGAGACAGGGCGCCGCTGGGGCCAACGTCCTGACTTTC. Translated, it gives CASSPRQGAAGANVLTF.

J is TRBJ1-2 and V is TRBV6-2 or TRBV6-3; 7 nucleotides match TRBD1. Germline CDR1 is MNHEY and CDR2 is SVGEGT. V lost 4 bases, J lost 7 bases, and 9 bases stayed unmatched. The CDR3 has 14 residues. CDR3 in DNA: TGTGCCAGCAGTTGGTTGACAGGGTCTGGTGGCTACACCTTC. Translated: CASSWLTGSGGYTF.

The rearrangement joins TRBV30 to TRBJ1-6; 8 nucleotides match TRBD1. Germline V gives CDR1 GTSNPN, CDR2 SVGIG (reference sequence). Trimming took 4 bases from V and 7 from J; bases not matched to a gene: 6. The CDR3 has 14 amino acids. CDR3 nucleotide sequence: TGTGCCTGGATTGCAGGGGGCGCGAATTCACCCCTCCACTTT. Translating it yields CAWIAGGANSPLHF. The full variable domain, with the rest looked up from reference TRBV30 and TRBJ1-6, is SQTIHQWPATLVQPVGSPLSLECTVEGTSNPNLYWYRQAAGRGLQLLFYSVGIGQISSEVPQNLSASRPQDRQFILSSKKLLLSDSGFYLCAWIAGGANSPLHFGNGTRLTVT.

The gene calls are TRBV9 and TRBJ2-3; TRBD2 might be the D (5 bases). CDR3 length equals 16 residues. Trimming pared 0 bases from V and 4 bases from J, leaving 15 bases between. Germline CDR1 SGDLS, CDR2 YYNGEE. The CDR3, as DNA: TGTGCCAGCAGCGTAGGACCCACTCAGAGGGCAGATACGCAGTATTTT. Protein product: CASSVGPTQRADTQYF. Complete variable domain (other parts from reference TRBV9 and TRBJ2-3): DSGVTQTPKHLITATGQRVTLRCSPRSGDLSVYWYQQSLDQGLQFLIQYYNGEERAKGNILERFSAQQFPDLHSELNLSSLELGDSALYFCASSVGPTQRADTQYFGPGTRLTVL.

V usage is TRBV3-1 (or the pseudogene TRBV3-2) and J usage is TRBJ1-5; no firm D call. V was pared by 2 bases and J by 5 bases, with 7 bases between. Germline lookup yields CDR1 LGHDT and CDR2 YNNKEL (reference sequence). The CDR3 is 13 amino acids. CDR3 region: CASSQFLDQPQHF. The CDR3 DNA sequence: TGTGCCAGCAGCCAATTCTTGGATCAGCCCCAGCATTTT.

This chain uses TRBV27 with TRBJ1-4; 10 bases agree with TRBD1. The germline V gene encodes CDR1 MNHEY and CDR2 SMNVEV (reference sequence). The junction had 6 bases not matched to a gene; V was cut back by 4 bases and J by 4 bases. This CDR3 has 16 amino acids. As DNA, the CDR3 is TGTGCCAGCAGTTCACGGACAGGGGGGTATAATGAAAAACTGTTTTTT. Its translation is CASSSRTGGYNEKLFF.

V and J are TRBV5-1 and TRBJ1-1; D may be TRBD1 (6 bases). Deletions cut 7 bases from V and 2 bases from J, with 9 bases between. The CDR3 covers 12 residues. The V gene's germline CDR1 is SGHRS and CDR2 YFSETQ. CDR3 protein: CASGGGNTEAFF. CDR3 DNA sequence: TGCGCCAGCGGGGGGGGCAACACTGAAGCTTTCTTT.

The chain is built from TRBV7-2 and TRBJ1-6, with D uncertain. CDR1 SGHTA and CDR2 FQGNSA come from the germline V gene. The CDR3 sequence is 15 residues long. With 3 bases removed from V and 3 bases from J, the gap between germline ends came to 9 bases. For the CDR3, the DNA is TGTGCCAGCAGCTTTAGTGTGGACTATAATTCACCCCTCCACTTT. Amino acids: CASSFSVDYNSPLHF.

A few counts support this clone. The rearrangement links TRBV12-5 to TRBJ2-1; tentative D call: TRBD2 (5 bases). Trimming removed 6 bases at V and 7 bases at J, with 19 bases between. CDR1 and CDR2 from the germline V gene are LGHNT and FRNRAP. This CDR3 is 15 amino acids long. CDR3 nucleotide sequence: TGTGCTAGTGGGGGATTGGCGGGTCTGAGTAATGAGCAGTTCTTC. Protein product: CASGGLAGLSNEQFF.

The chain employs TRBV9 and TRBJ2-3; tentative D call: TRBD2 (6 bases). CDR1 SGDLS and CDR2 YYNGEE come from the germline V gene. The V end was cut by 3 bases, the J end by 6 bases, with 17 bases between. CDR3 length equals 15 residues. The CDR3 here is CASSGSGSPGDTQYF. As DNA, the CDR3 is TGTGCCAGCAGCGGGAGCGGGTCTCCCGGGGATACGCAGTATTTT.

The J gene is TRBJ1-1, the V gene TRBV27, with 8 nucleotides matching TRBD1. V lost 2 bases and J lost 1; bases outside the gene matches: 3. This CDR3 is 15 amino acids long. From germline, CDR1 is MNHEY and CDR2 SMNVEV (reference sequence). The CDR3 nucleotides are TGTGCCAGCAGTTTAGGGACAGGAGCGAACACTGAAGCTTTCTTT. It encodes CASSLGTGANTEAFF.

This chain links TRBV12-5 with TRBJ2-7; possibly TRBD2 for D (6 bases). The CDR3 sequence is 13 residues long. Germline V gives CDR1 LGHNT, CDR2 FRNRAP. Trimming cost V 7 bases and J 2 bases, with 12 bases left between them. The CDR3 protein is CASVGSGPYEQYF. The CDR3 region has the DNA TGTGCTAGTGTCGGGAGCGGGCCCTACGAGCAGTACTTC.

V is TRBV11-2 and J is TRBJ1-6; D unresolved. CDR1 is SGHAT and CDR2 is FQNNGV in the germline V gene. V was cut by 4 bases and J by 5 bases, with 12 bases left in between. CDR3 length: 15 residues. The CDR3 DNA reads as TGTGCCAGCAGCTCCCATTCCGATGATAATTCACCCCTCCACTTT. This encodes CASSSHSDDNSPLHF.

The chain recombines TRBV2 with TRBJ2-5; 9 positions match TRBD1. The V gene end was trimmed by 7 bases and the J gene end by 5 bases; junction bases not matched to a gene: 8. Germline-derived CDR1 and CDR2 are SNHLY and FYNNEI. The CDR3 is 14 amino acids. This CDR3 is CASTADRGRETQYF. The CDR3 nucleotides read TGTGCCAGCACCGCAGACAGGGGGAGGGAGACCCAGTACTTC.

V gene TRBV19 combines with J gene TRBJ1-2, with a possible D match to TRBD1 (5 bases). The CDR3 has 15 residues. V shed 2 bases and J shed 4 bases, with 14 bases lying between them. Germline V gives CDR1 LNHDA, CDR2 SQIVND (reference sequence). The CDR3 sequence: CASSISGGAAYGYTF. The CDR3 coding sequence is TGTGCCAGTAGTATATCTGGAGGGGCTGCCTATGGCTACACCTTC.

The sample holds one count of this clone. The rearrangement uses TRBV12-3 or TRBV12-4 and TRBJ1-3; perhaps TRBD1 as D (5 bases). The CDR3 length is 13 residues. Trimming removed 3 bases at V and 5 bases at J, with 8 bases between. CDR3 nucleotide sequence: TGTGCCAGCAGTTTTTCGGACAGAAACACCATATATTTT. Amino acid sequence: CASSFSDRNTIYF.

Many counts were recorded for this clone. This chain connects TRBV9 to TRBJ1-6; TRBD1 matches at 8 bases. This CDR3 is 15 amino acids long. V lost 0 bases, J lost 10 bases, and 6 bases stayed unmatched. In germline, CDR1 is SGDLS, CDR2 YYNGEE. The CDR3 DNA reads TGTGCCAGCAGCGTAGGGACAGGGAGAGAATCACCCCTCCACTTT. Its translation is CASSVGTGRESPLHF.